These 17 T cell receptor beta chains were sequenced from one sample in a study of vaccination and CD4 T cells after COVID-19 (dated 2022 in TCRdb). In the paper's terms, the treatment or condition label means: roughly ten-day PBMC culture with coronavirus spike peptide pools or control peptides (ViraFEST assay). Their cognate antigens are unknown. To prepare the library, PCR was applied. Instrument used: Illumina iSeq 100. TCR sequencing of DNA from cultured CD4+ T cells used the Oncomine TCR Beta short-read assay at the Johns Hopkins FTIC core. The public reads were reanalyzed by TCRdb: fastp trimming at Q25, MiXCR alignment, in-frame beta chains only. Entries are consolidated by CDR3 protein sequence, retaining the most common genes and DNA. The sample has roughly 10,000 distinct CDR3 sequences on record, less than 65% of them singletons. Clones ranked in the top ten supply 10% of the sample. Sequencing was carried out using CD4+ T cells from blood, cultured in vitro. The receptors stem from a human donor who had recovered from COVID-19.

The V gene is TRBV20-1, the J gene TRBJ2-7; weak D call: TRBD1 (6 bases). V dropped 6 bases and J dropped 4 bases, with 16 bases sitting between them. The CDR3 has 13 amino acids. Germline CDR1 is DFQATT and CDR2 is SNEGSKA (reference sequence). The CDR3 bases are TGCAGTGCCACCGGACAGTCCACGTACGAGCAGTACTTC. Translation gives CSATGQSTYEQYF.

The rearrangement links TRBV19 to TRBJ1-5; no reliable D call. Looked up from germline, CDR1 is LNHDA and CDR2 is SQIVND (reference sequence). V gave up 0 bases and J gave up 7 bases, with 16 bases separating them. CDR3 length: 16 amino acids. This CDR3 is CASSIDGVGGYQPQHF. CDR3 DNA: TGTGCCAGTAGTATAGACGGGGTTGGAGGGTACCAGCCCCAGCATTTT.

The chain combines TRBV7-9 with TRBJ2-7; 12 nucleotides match TRBD1. Germline lookup yields CDR1 SEHNR and CDR2 FQNEAQ (reference sequence). The CDR3 totals 16 residues. Germline trimming cut 0 bases from V and 6 bases from J; bases unmatched to any gene: 6. As DNA, the CDR3 is TGTGCCAGCAGCTTAGCGGGGGGACAGGGGGCGTCCGAGCAGTACTTC. It is translated as CASSLAGGQGASEQYF.

The chain uses TRBV27 and TRBJ2-7; D assignment may be TRBD1 or TRBD2 (5 bases each). Germline V gene lookup returns CDR1 MNHEY and CDR2 SMNVEV (reference sequence). There are 14 residues in the CDR3. V shed 5 bases and J shed 2 bases, with 13 bases lying between them. CDR3 sequence: CASSTRGPTYEQYF. The DNA for the CDR3 is TGTGCCAGCAGTACTCGGGGCCCGACCTACGAGCAGTACTTC.

The CDR3 nucleotides are TGTGCCAGCAGCTTGCTAGCGAACTACAATGAGCAGTTCTTC. Protein product: CASSLLANYNEQFF. The rearrangement uses TRBV7-3 and TRBJ2-1, with TRBD2 as a possible D gene (6 bases). Trimming took 3 bases from V and 3 from J, leaving 9 bases between them. CDR1 is SGHTA, CDR2 FQGTGA, per germline. This CDR3 has 14 residues.

This chain links TRBV20-1 with TRBJ2-1; 7 nucleotides match TRBD2. The junction had 2 bases not matched to a gene; V was cut back by 3 bases and J by 3 bases. The germline V gene encodes CDR1 DFQATT and CDR2 SNEGSKA (reference sequence). The CDR3 is 13 amino acids. CDR3 sequence: CSARRGSYNEQFF. Here the CDR3 DNA reads TGCAGTGCTAGGCGGGGGAGCTACAATGAGCAGTTCTTC.

The chain uses TRBV18 and TRBJ2-1, with 8 bases matching TRBD2. This CDR3 contains 15 residues. Looked up from germline, CDR1 is KGHSH and CDR2 is LQKENI. V was clipped by 3 bases and J by 9 bases; unmatched bases: 10. The CDR3 loop is CASSPQETSVTEQFF. CDR3 sequence (DNA): TGTGCCAGCTCACCTCAAGAGACTAGCGTAACTGAGCAGTTCTTC.

This sequence joins TRBV18 and TRBJ2-7, with D maybe TRBD1 (5 bases). The CDR3 sequence is 14 residues long. Germline CDR1 and CDR2: KGHSH and LQKENI. Trimming shortened V by 2 bases and J by 2 bases, and 10 bases separated the two germline ends. CDR3 nucleotide sequence: TGTGCCAGCTCACCATCACAGGTAACCTACGAGCAGTACTTC. As protein: CASSPSQVTYEQYF.

This chain links TRBV10-3 with TRBJ2-5, with D possibly TRBD1 on 7 matching bases. Germline V gene lookup returns CDR1 ENHRY and CDR2 SYGVKD. Trimming shortened V by 7 bases and J by 1 base, and 13 bases separated the two germline ends. There are 14 residues in the CDR3. The CDR3 is CAIKARDSQETQYF. Here the CDR3 DNA reads TGTGCCATCAAGGCGCGGGACAGCCAAGAGACCCAGTACTTC.

The J gene is TRBJ2-2, the V gene TRBV5-1; D is perhaps TRBD2 (5 bases). V shed 5 bases and J shed 4 bases, with 12 bases lying between them. The length of the CDR3 is 14 residues. Germline CDR1 and CDR2: SGHRS and YFSETQ. The CDR3 here is CASSVGEGTGELFF. In nucleotides, the CDR3 is TGCGCCAGCAGTGTGGGAGAGGGCACCGGGGAGCTGTTTTTT.

J is TRBJ1-5 and V is TRBV28; 9 bases agree with TRBD1. CDR1 is MDHEN and CDR2 is SYDVKM in the germline V gene. This CDR3 is 17 amino acids long. The V gene end was trimmed by 0 bases and the J gene end by 4 bases; junction bases not matched to a gene: 7. CDR3 coding DNA: TGTGCCAGCAGTTTATGGGAAGGGACAGGGTCGAATCAGCCCCAGCATTTT. This translates into CASSLWEGTGSNQPQHF.

This clonotype was counted a few times. The gene calls are TRBV10-3 and TRBJ2-2; D call uncertain. This CDR3 contains 13 residues. Germline loops: CDR1 ENHRY, CDR2 SYGVKD. Trimming pared 1 base from V and 6 bases from J, leaving 6 bases between. The CDR3 DNA reads TGTGCCATCAGTGAGTTCTCCCCCGGGGAGCTGTTTTTT. Amino acid sequence: CAISEFSPGELFF.

This chain joins TRBV23-1 and TRBJ2-5; D may be TRBD1 (7 bases). TRBV23-1 is sorted into the ORF group, with uncertain function. This CDR3 contains 14 residues. Trimming shortened V by 6 bases and J by 5 bases, and 16 bases separated the two germline ends. As DNA, the CDR3 is TGCGCCAGCAGCTCAGGGGGGCGGCTCGAGACCCAGTACTTC. It codes for CASSSGGRLETQYF.

This chain joins TRBV12-3 or TRBV12-4 and TRBJ1-1, with no clear D. Between the trimmed V and J ends, which lost 3 bases and 0 bases, there was a span of 11 bases. The CDR3 totals 15 residues. Here the CDR3 DNA reads TGTGCCAGCAGTTTGTGGGGTCTCATGAACACTGAAGCTTTCTTT. It yields the protein CASSLWGLMNTEAFF.

This clonotype was counted only a few times. V is TRBV7-3 and J is TRBJ1-1; 9 bases fit TRBD1. CDR3 length: 15 amino acids. Germline V CDR1 and CDR2: SGHTA, FQGTGA. After removal of 4 bases from V and 1 base from J, the junction contained 4 bases not matched to a gene. In DNA, the CDR3 is TGTGCCAGCAGCTCTAACAGGGGGCGGAACACTGAAGCTTTCTTT. Amino acids: CASSSNRGRNTEAFF.

The CDR3 nucleotides read TGCAGTGCTAGAGGTCTCCAGGGGGCGGCCTACGAGCAGTACTTC. Translated: CSARGLQGAAYEQYF. V gene TRBV20-1 combines with J gene TRBJ2-1; 8 bases are shared with TRBD1. With the DNA end fitting TRBJ2-7 better, the J assignment may be wrong. CDR3 size: 15 residues. Germline-derived CDR1 and CDR2 are DFQATT and SNEGSKA (reference sequence).

The chain has TRBV6-2 or TRBV6-3 and TRBJ2-1; 10 bases fit TRBD2. The V gene's germline CDR1 is MNHEY and CDR2 SVGEGT. The CDR3 runs to 19 residues. With 0 bases clipped from V and 0 bases from J, the junction kept 8 bases outside the gene matches. In DNA, the CDR3 is TGTGCCAGCAGTTACTCCGGACTAGCGGAGGGGGGCTCCTACAATGAGCAGTTCTTC. This codes for CASSYSGLAEGGSYNEQFF.